A single sample is the source of the 27 T cell receptor beta chains below, sequenced in a study of OX40 agonist ivuxolimab in advanced cancers. Assay: immunoSEQ multiplex PCR; the TCRdb copy retains only in-frame clones and omits some. This table has under 90,000 clones, 88% appearing once. This specimen was CD4+ or CD8+ T cells sorted from blood, taken in a trial of the OX40 agonist ivuxolimab. The receptors originated from an adult with an advanced solid tumor such as melanoma, head and neck, liver or kidney cancer.

This sequence joins TRBV7-3 and TRBJ2-5; TRBD2 aligns across 10 bases. The end of the DNA aligns better with TRBJ2-7, so the J call may be wrong. The CDR3 loop spans 16 amino acids. Germline CDR1 is SGHTA and CDR2 is FQGTGA. CDR3 nucleotides: TGTGCCAGCAGCAGTACCGGGACTAGCGTTTCGTACGAGCAGTACTTC. Encoded protein: CASSSTGTSVSYEQYF.

This clone was counted a single time. The chain is built from TRBV18 and TRBJ1-5; TRBD1 might be the D (6 bases). CDR1 is KGHSH, CDR2 LQKENI, per germline. The CDR3 is made up of 16 amino acids. Trimming left V 2 bases short and J 6 bases short, with 17 bases between. In DNA, the CDR3 is TGTGCCAGCTCACCATTAGGTTCGGGGGCGCGTCAGCCCCAGCATTTT. This encodes CASSPLGSGARQPQHF.

V and J are TRBV27 and TRBJ2-7; D possibly uses TRBD1 or TRBD2 (5 bases each). The CDR3 extends over 15 amino acids. Germline V gives CDR1 MNHEY, CDR2 SMNVEV (reference sequence). The ends were cut back, 1 base at V and 4 bases at J, with 14 bases in the middle. The CDR3: CASSLYPGRGYEQYF. The CDR3 nucleotides read TGTGCCAGCAGTTTATATCCGGGGCGCGGATACGAGCAGTACTTC.

The V gene is TRBV10-1, the J gene TRBJ1-5; D is unresolved. The germline gives CDR1 WNHNN, CDR2 SYGVQD (reference sequence). CDR3 length equals 17 residues. Trimming removed 0 bases from V and 4 bases from J, with 16 bases in between. The chain's CDR3 is CASSESPGSPLNQPQHF. DNA for the CDR3: TGCGCCAGCAGTGAGTCACCGGGCAGCCCTTTAAATCAGCCCCAGCATTTT.

The chain recombines TRBV6-5 with TRBJ2-3; the D is unclear. Germline CDR1 reads MNHEY; CDR2 reads SVGAGI. Trimming cost V 4 bases and J 3 bases, with 8 bases left between them. This CDR3 is 13 amino acids long. CDR3 sequence reads: CASSSRDTDTQYF. Written as DNA, the CDR3 is TGTGCCAGCAGTTCTAGGGATACAGATACGCAGTATTTT.

This clone has more than one count but fewer than ten. The rearrangement joins TRBV27 to TRBJ1-5; 12 bases match TRBD1. This CDR3 spans 17 amino acids. Germline V gives CDR1 MNHEY, CDR2 SMNVEV (reference sequence). Unmatched junction bases numbered 6, after V lost 1 base and J lost 5 bases. Here the CDR3 reads CASSLFAGTGGHQPQHF. DNA for the CDR3: TGTGCCAGCAGTTTATTTGCCGGGACAGGGGGCCATCAGCCCCAGCATTTT.

This clone was seen only a few times. The chain joins TRBV5-6 to TRBJ1-1; 7 bases fit TRBD1. V trimming: 2 bases; J trimming: 3 bases; junction bases outside the gene matches: 1. Germline V gene data show CDR1 as SGHDT and CDR2 as YYEEEE. The CDR3 contains 13 residues. CDR3 amino acids: CASSFGQDTEAFF. CDR3 nucleotide sequence: TGTGCCAGCAGCTTCGGACAGGACACTGAAGCTTTCTTT.

The rearrangement links TRBV7-9 to TRBJ1-2; no firm D call. The V gene lost 1 base and the J gene lost 2 bases, with 8 bases spanning the gap. This CDR3 is built from 14 residues. In germline, CDR1 is SEHNR, CDR2 FQNEAQ (reference sequence). CDR3 DNA sequence: TGTGCCAGCAGCTTAGTAGGGCCGAACTATGGCTACACCTTC. It is translated as CASSLVGPNYGYTF.

This clone was seen only a few times. The chain employs TRBV2 and TRBJ1-2; D remains unclear. Germline loops: CDR1 SNHLY, CDR2 FYNNEI. V was pared by 4 bases and J by 5 bases, with 8 bases between. There are 12 residues in the CDR3. The CDR3 sequence: CASSGSGYGYTF. CDR3 DNA: TGTGCCAGCAGTGGGTCAGGTTATGGCTACACCTTC.

The chain combines TRBV28 with TRBJ1-1; 8 bases align to TRBD1. The CDR3 sequence is 12 residues long. In germline, CDR1 is MDHEN, CDR2 SYDVKM. V gave up 8 bases and J gave up 7 bases; unmatched junction bases: 6. The DNA for the CDR3 is TGTGCCAGCTCCCAGGGGGCTTTTGAAGCTTTCTTT. It yields the protein CASSQGAFEAFF.

V is TRBV2 and J is TRBJ2-1; D is possibly TRBD2 (6 bases). V was cut by 6 bases and J by 2 bases, with 11 bases left in between. CDR1 and CDR2 (germline): SNHLY, FYNNEI. This CDR3 has 14 residues. The CDR3 sequence is CASRERTTYNEQFF. The CDR3 DNA reads as TGTGCCAGCAGGGAGCGGACTACCTACAATGAGCAGTTCTTC.

V gene TRBV2 combines with J gene TRBJ1-6; D gene unclear. V gave up 8 bases and J gave up 1 base, with 6 bases separating them. The CDR3 loop spans 13 amino acids. CDR1 and CDR2 from the germline V gene are SNHLY and FYNNEI. The CDR3 here is CASLDSYNSPLHF. CDR3 DNA sequence: TGTGCCAGCCTAGATTCCTATAATTCACCCCTCCACTTT.

CDR3 DNA sequence: TGCGCCAGCAGTCCCGACAGGATACTCTACGAGCAGTACTTC. It encodes CASSPDRILYEQYF. The chain carries TRBV5-1 and TRBJ2-7, with a possible D match to TRBD1 (6 bases). This CDR3 comprises 14 residues. V shed 5 bases and J shed 3 bases, with 15 bases lying between them. The V gene's germline CDR1 is SGHRS and CDR2 YFSETQ.

The chain has TRBV18 and TRBJ1-1; 7 positions match TRBD1. The CDR3 consists of 14 residues. Losses at the gene ends were 2 bases for V and 5 bases for J; bases not matched to a gene: 5. CDR1 and CDR2 (germline): KGHSH, LQKENI. CDR3 DNA sequence: TGTGCCAGCTCACCAGAGGGGGCGGGTACTGAAGCTTTCTTT. Translation: CASSPEGAGTEAFF. The variable domain in full, with the rest retrieved from reference TRBV18 and TRBJ1-1, is NAGVMQNPRHLVRRRGQEARLRCSPMKGHSHVYWYRQLPEEGLKFMVYLQKENIIDESGMPKERFSAEFPKEGPSILRIQQVVRGDSAAYFCASSPEGAGTEAFFGQGTRLTVV.

The rearrangement joins TRBV30 to TRBJ1-3; 8 nucleotides match TRBD1. V was clipped by 3 bases and J by 2 bases; unmatched bases: 6. This CDR3 contains 15 residues. Per germline, CDR1 GTSNPN and CDR2 SVGIG (reference sequence). The DNA for the CDR3 is TGTGCCTGGAGACTAGACAGGGGCCCTGGAAACACCATATATTTT. Translated: CAWRLDRGPGNTIYF.

The gene calls are TRBV4-1 and TRBJ2-7; a possible D gene is TRBD2 (6 bases). There are 16 residues in the CDR3. The V end was cut by 4 bases, the J end by 2 bases, with 18 bases between. Germline assignment: CDR1 MGHRA and CDR2 YSYEKL. CDR3 loop: CASSPPLARGPYEQYF. The CDR3 bases are TGCGCCAGCAGCCCCCCCCTGGCGCGGGGACCCTACGAGCAGTACTTC.

This chain joins TRBV28 and TRBJ1-2; 11 bases map to TRBD1. J gave up 7 bases and V 4 bases, and 8 bases lay outside the gene matches. The CDR3 is 15 residues long. CDR1 and CDR2 (germline): MDHEN, SYDVKM. The CDR3 reads CASSSSGTGGGGYTF. The DNA of the CDR3 is TGTGCCAGCAGTTCCTCCGGGACAGGGGGAGGTGGCTACACCTTC.

This rearrangement joins TRBV6-5 to TRBJ2-3; D is ambiguous. CDR1 is MNHEY and CDR2 is SVGAGI in the germline V gene. The CDR3 covers 12 residues. V dropped 4 bases and J dropped 4 bases, with 6 bases sitting between them. Here the CDR3 DNA reads TGTGCCAGCAGTTCGTCGGCAGATACGCAGTATTTT. This gives the protein CASSSSADTQYF.

V usage is TRBV4-3 and J usage is TRBJ2-7; 8 positions agree with TRBD1. This CDR3 contains 16 residues. V was clipped by 4 bases and J by 3 bases; unmatched bases: 11. Germline CDR1 LGHNA, CDR2 YSLEER. In DNA form, the CDR3 reads TGCGCCAGCAGCCGAGACGTAGGACAGGGCCGCTACGAGCAGTACTTC. Its translation is CASSRDVGQGRYEQYF.

This clone has only a few counts. The CDR3 protein is CASSHGQGYGGYTF. CDR3 sequence (DNA): TGTGCCAGTAGTCACGGACAGGGCTATGGCGGCTACACCTTC. This chain links TRBV19 with TRBJ1-2, with 8 bases aligning to TRBD1. The length of the CDR3 is 14 residues. Trimming removed 5 bases from V and 8 bases from J; junction bases left unmatched: 10. In germline, CDR1 is LNHDA, CDR2 SQIVND (reference sequence).

The chain employs TRBV29-1 and TRBJ2-5; D tentatively fits TRBD1 or TRBD2 (7 bases each). Germline CDR1 is SQVTM and CDR2 is ANQGSEA. Trimming pared 4 bases from V and 5 bases from J, leaving 11 bases between. CDR3 length: 12 residues. The CDR3 DNA follows: TGCAGCGTTGCCCAGGGGGGGGAGACCCAGTACTTC. Residues: CSVAQGGETQYF.

This chain joins TRBV4-2 and TRBJ1-3, with 10 positions matching TRBD1. Germline V lookup: CDR1 LGHNA, CDR2 YNFKEQ. The ends lost 4 bases at V and 2 bases at J; junction bases unmatched: 2. This CDR3 is 15 amino acids long. The CDR3 DNA follows: TGTGCCAGCAGCCTGGGGACAGGGGCTGGAAACACCATATATTTT. It yields the protein CASSLGTGAGNTIYF.

This clone occurred once. V usage is TRBV4-1 and J usage is TRBJ2-7; 9 bases fit TRBD1. There are 14 residues in the CDR3. The germline CDR1 and CDR2 sequences are MGHRA and YSYEKL. Trimming took 4 bases from V and 3 from J; bases not matched to a gene: 4. The CDR3 DNA reads as TGCGCCAGCAGCCGCCGGGACAGGGACTACGAGCAGTACTTC. Residues: CASSRRDRDYEQYF.

The CDR3 coding sequence is TGCGCCAGCAGCCAAGATATCCCCCCGAGAACAAACTATGGCTACACCTTC. Residues: CASSQDIPPRTNYGYTF. This chain links TRBV4-1 with TRBJ1-2; D remains unclear. This CDR3 spans 17 amino acids. The V gene's germline CDR1 is MGHRA and CDR2 YSYEKL. The germline V and J ends were trimmed by 0 bases and 2 bases, with 16 bases remaining between them.

V is TRBV7-8 and J is TRBJ2-7, with no clear D. CDR3 length: 14 residues. Trimming took 0 bases from V and 3 from J, leaving 9 bases between them. CDR1 and CDR2 (germline): SGHVS, FQNEAQ. The CDR3, as DNA: TGTGCCAGCAGCTTAGCCGTAGCAAACTACGAGCAGTACTTC. It specifies CASSLAVANYEQYF.

This clone was seen only a few times. This chain joins TRBV19 and TRBJ1-1; perhaps TRBD1 as D (5 bases). Germline CDR1 is LNHDA and CDR2 is SQIVND (reference sequence). Deletions cut 5 bases from V and 1 base from J, with 11 bases between. This CDR3 region has 14 residues. This chain's CDR3 is CASSLDSPNTEAFF. The DNA of the CDR3 is TGTGCCAGTAGTCTTGACAGTCCGAACACTGAAGCTTTCTTT.

Only one count was recorded for this clone. The chain couples TRBV18 to TRBJ2-3; D remains ambiguous. The CDR3 is made up of 15 amino acids. Germline loops: CDR1 KGHSH, CDR2 LQKENI. Trimming left V 2 bases short and J 1 base short, with 10 bases between. In nucleotides, the CDR3 is TGTGCCAGCTCACCAGGGATAGCTGGCACAGATACGCAGTATTTT. This gives the protein CASSPGIAGTDTQYF.